This TCR beta chain was sequenced for a study of cytomegalovirus exposure and HLA in healthy donors. As to this clone: Its matching antigen is unknown.

Study results and limitations: TCR beta V segments were, for the most part, productive about 87% or about 30% of the time in an earlier analysis. Presence/absence comparisons presumed near-even sequencing depth among donors.

PCR primers comprised 60 Vbeta and 13 Jbeta primers. Profiling relied on immunoSEQ multiplex PCR, and the TCRdb table lists in-frame clones only, not all of them. The sample has approximately 120,000 clones, roughly 66% seen once. Healthy bone marrow donors made up the donor group. Trimming left V 0 bases short and J 3 bases short, with 23 bases between. CDR3 length: 19 amino acids. Germline V CDR1 and CDR2: SGHDN, FVKESK. The chain employs TRBV14 and TRBJ1-1, with D possibly matching TRBD1 (6 bases). Sequencing was performed on PBMCs. The TCR sequence derives from a man aged 55 to 70 in good health and CMV-seropositive. CDR3 residues: CASSQEVYRAGVAYTEAFF. DNA for the CDR3: TGTGCCAGCAGCCAAGAAGTATATAGGGCAGGGGTGGCATACACTGAAGCTTTCTTT.